A single sample gave rise to the 9 T cell receptor beta chains below, sequenced in a study of T and B cells in COVID-19 patients. From blood, roughly 240-550 ng of genomic DNA served as TRB template. TRB rearrangements were amplified by multiplex PCR with BIOMED2 TRB-A/B primers. TCRdb redid the calling of the multiplex PCR reads with MiXCR, one entry per CDR3 protein. The sample lists some 10,000 distinct CDR3 sequences, 33% occurring once. The sequenced sample was blood. These TCRs come from a human donor with active COVID-19.

This clonotype was detected a few times. V gene TRBV5-6 combines with J gene TRBJ2-3; perhaps TRBD2 as D (6 bases). The V gene's germline CDR1 is SGHDT and CDR2 YYEEEE. Trimming pared 5 bases from V and 1 base from J, leaving 17 bases between. The CDR3 contains 16 residues. CDR3 sequence: CASSPGGLTGTDTQYF. The CDR3 DNA is TGTGCCAGCAGTCCGGGCGGACTAACCGGCACAGATACGCAGTATTTT.

This chain joins TRBV15 and TRBJ1-2, with TRBD1 matching 8 bases. With 0 bases clipped from V and 8 bases from J, the junction kept 5 bases outside the gene matches. CDR1 and CDR2 (germline): LNHNV, YYDKDF (reference sequence). CDR3 length: 14 residues. The CDR3 loop is CATSRDRQGKGYTF. The CDR3 bases are TGTGCCACCAGCAGAGATCGACAGGGGAAAGGCTACACCTTC.

This clonotype was counted only a few times. The chain couples TRBV5-4 to TRBJ2-1; a weak D match, TRBD1 (5 bases). V dropped 0 bases and J dropped 0 bases, with 13 bases sitting between them. Germline lookup yields CDR1 SGHNT and CDR2 YYREEE (reference sequence). This CDR3 is 17 amino acids long. CDR3 loop: CASSLVVDDSSYNEQFF. The DNA of the CDR3 is TGTGCCAGCAGCTTGGTTGTGGATGACAGCTCCTACAATGAGCAGTTCTTC.

This chain uses TRBV19 with TRBJ1-6; TRBD1 matches 7 bases. The CDR3 loop spans 16 amino acids. Germline CDR1 reads LNHDA; CDR2 reads SQIVND (reference sequence). J gave up 4 bases and V 9 bases, and 12 bases lay outside the gene matches. This CDR3 reads CASSSLDRSYNSPLHF. The CDR3 nucleotides are TGTGCCAGCAGCTCACTGGACAGGTCGTATAATTCACCCCTCCACTTT. Complete variable domain (other parts from reference TRBV19 and TRBJ1-6): DGGITQSPKYLFRKEGQNVTLSCEQNLNHDAMYWYRQDPGQGLRLIYYSQIVNDFQKGDIAEGYSVSREKKESFPLTVTSAQKNPTAFYLCASSSLDRSYNSPLHFGNGTRLTVT.

This clonotype is judged medium-sized. The V gene is TRBV6-1, the J gene TRBJ2-7, with D uncertain. V dropped 0 bases and J dropped 0 bases, with 9 bases sitting between them. CDR1 is MNHNS and CDR2 is SASEGT in the germline V gene. The CDR3 loop spans 15 amino acids. The CDR3 nucleotides read TGTGCCAGCAGTGAAGCGTACCCCATCTCCTACGAGCAGTACTTC. Residues: CASSEAYPISYEQYF.

This clonotype is labeled medium-sized. The rearrangement uses TRBV18 and TRBJ2-3; D gene unclear. V was trimmed by 6 bases and J by 0 bases, leaving 7 bases between them. The CDR3 has 13 residues. The germline gives CDR1 KGHSH, CDR2 LQKENI. In DNA form, the CDR3 reads TGTGCCAGCTCTCAGACCAGCACAGATACGCAGTATTTT. Translation: CASSQTSTDTQYF. Filled out from reference TRBV18 and TRBJ2-3, the complete variable domain reads NAGVMQNPRHLVRRRGQEARLRCSPMKGHSHVYWYRQLPEEGLKFMVYLQKENIIDESGMPKERFSAEFPKEGPSILRIQQVVRGDSAAYFCASSQTSTDTQYFGPGTRLTVL.

The chain carries TRBV11-1 and TRBJ1-1; D gene uncertain. CDR1 and CDR2 (germline): SGHAT, FQDESV (reference sequence). This CDR3 is built from 12 residues. Trimming removed 1 base from V and 7 bases from J, with 7 bases in between. CDR3: CASSLEVSEAFF. The CDR3 nucleotides are TGTGCCAGCAGCTTAGAGGTCAGTGAAGCTTTCTTT.

This chain connects TRBV6-2 or TRBV6-3 to TRBJ1-2; 8 bases align to TRBD1. J was trimmed by 8 bases and V by 6 bases; bases with no gene match: 11. CDR3 length: 14 amino acids. The germline V gene encodes CDR1 MNHEY and CDR2 SVGEGT. CDR3 amino acids: CASSYDRGLGGYTF. CDR3 in DNA: TGTGCCAGCAGCTATGACAGGGGCTTGGGCGGCTACACCTTC.

By its share, this clonotype is medium-sized. The chain combines TRBV19 with TRBJ2-1, with no clear D. Per germline, CDR1 LNHDA and CDR2 SQIVND (reference sequence). CDR3 length: 16 residues. V was pared by 1 base and J by 4 bases, with 14 bases between. CDR3 nucleotide sequence: TGTGCCAGTAGTATAGCCCTCGGCAGTTTGTACAATGAGCAGTTCTTC. It translates to CASSIALGSLYNEQFF.